The rows below give T cell receptor beta chains drawn from one sample of a study of blood T cell repertoires in COVID-19. Assay used: immunoSEQ multiplex PCR; TCRdb lists only in-frame clones, some missing. The top ten clones hold around 3.5% of a sample with a few hundred thousand clones, roughly four fifths of them seen once. The sample taken for sequencing was peripheral blood. These receptors were obtained from a woman under 30 with acute or convalescent COVID-19. The CDR3 runs from the conserved cysteine through the conserved F or W. The D gene is left open where the match is weak. For some rows the clone size is stated as once, few or many, or as a class when expanded; others skip it.

v_gene,abundance,j_gene,d_gene,CDR3nt,CDR3aa
TRBV3-1/TRBV3-2,.,TRBJ2-2,TRBD2,TGTGCCAGCAGCCATCCCTGGGGAGGGCCGAACACCGGGGAGCTGTTTTTT,CASSHPWGGPNTGELFF
TRBV6-2/TRBV6-3,.,TRBJ2-7,.,TGTGCCAGCAGTTATGGACACGCCATGGACTTC,CASSYGHAMDF
TRBV19,.,TRBJ1-1,.,TGTGCCAGTAGTATAGACCTCAGGGGACATAAGAACACTGAAGCTTTCTTT,CASSIDLRGHKNTEAFF
TRBV18,.,TRBJ2-1,TRBD2,TGTGCCAGCTCACTTAGTGTGGGTAGCGGGAGTTCATCGGCTAATGAGCAGTTCTTC,CASSLSVGSGSSSANEQFF
TRBV1,.,TRBJ2-5,.,TGCACCAACCGACTAGCGGGAGTGAGGGAGACCCAGTACTTC,CTNRLAGVRETQYF
TRBV7-8,.,TRBJ1-4,.,TGTGCCAGCAGCCGGATGGGGGGAGTTAATGAAAAACTGTTTTTT,CASSRMGGVNEKLFF
TRBV13,.,TRBJ1-4,.,TGTGCCAGCAGCTTAGTCGATGAGGGTGAAAAACTGTTTTTT,CASSLVDEGEKLFF
TRBV11-2,once,TRBJ2-5,TRBD1,TGTGCCAGCAGCTCAACAGGGGGTGTTTGGGAGACCCAGTACTTC,CASSSTGGVWETQYF
TRBV16,.,TRBJ2-5,.,TGTGCCAGCAGCCAGACACAAGAGACCCAGTACTTC,CASSQTQETQYF
TRBV29-1,.,TRBJ2-5,.,TGCAGCGTTGCAAGCGGAGACCGGGAGACCCAGTACTTC,CSVASGDRETQYF
TRBV7-2,.,TRBJ2-3,TRBD2,TGTGCCAGCAGCTTGGGCCGGCTAGCGGAGGGCACAGATACGCAGTATTTT,CASSLGRLAEGTDTQYF
TRBV6-5,.,TRBJ1-1,TRBD1,TGTGCCAGCAAGACAGGGGTGTACACTGAAGCTTTCTTT,CASKTGVYTEAFF
TRBV7-3,.,TRBJ2-1,TRBD2,TGTGCCAGCAGCTGGCTAGCGGGTAAGAATGAGCAGTTCTTC,CASSWLAGKNEQFF
TRBV7-2,.,TRBJ2-5,TRBD1,TGTGCCAGCAGCTTAACAGGGGGGGAGACCCAGTACTTC,CASSLTGGETQYF
TRBV19,.,TRBJ2-3,TRBD2,TGTGCCAGTAGTGGTAGAGGCTTGACTAGCCCCTTATGGGATACGCAGTATTTT,CASSGRGLTSPLWDTQYF
TRBV3-1/TRBV3-2,.,TRBJ2-1,.,TGTGCCAGCAGCCCTTCTCAAACTAGAGGCAATGAGCAGTTCTTC,CASSPSQTRGNEQFF
TRBV20-1,once,TRBJ1-4,.,TGCAGTTACAAATTCAAACTGTTTTTT,CSYKFKLFF
TRBV2,once,TRBJ2-1,TRBD2,TGTGCCACCACCTACCAAAAAGCGGGAGGGCCGAATGAGCAGTTCTTC,CATTYQKAGGPNEQFF
TRBV4-2,.,TRBJ1-3,TRBD1,TGTGCCAGCAGTCGGGACAGGGGCAGCTCTGGAAACACCATATATTTT,CASSRDRGSSGNTIYF
TRBV19,once,TRBJ2-2,.,TGTGCCAGTAGTATGGCAGGCACCGGGGAGCTGTTTTTT,CASSMAGTGELFF
TRBV27,.,TRBJ1-2,.,TGTGCCAGCAGTTTATCGAAGGGTCCGCGGAGGGACTATGGCTACACCTTC,CASSLSKGPRRDYGYTF
TRBV27,few,TRBJ1-2,TRBD1,TGTGCCAGCAGGCGGGACAGGGGAGATGGCTACACCTTC,CASRRDRGDGYTF
TRBV11-2,.,TRBJ2-7,TRBD2,TGTGCCAGCAGCTTTTTAGCGGGCTACGAGCAGTACTTC,CASSFLAGYEQYF
TRBV5-1,.,TRBJ1-1,TRBD1,TGCGCCAGCAGCTTGGGGACAGGGGGTTTTTCGGGTACTGAAGCTTTCTTT,CASSLGTGGFSGTEAFF
TRBV6-5,few,TRBJ1-2,TRBD1,TGTGCCAGCAGCCCCGGGACAGGGTCTGGCTACACCTTC,CASSPGTGSGYTF
TRBV30,.,TRBJ1-4,.,TGTGCCTGGAGTGGCCCGACAGCCAGAAATGAAAAACTGTTTTTT,CAWSGPTARNEKLFF
TRBV6-5,once,TRBJ1-1,.,TGTGCCAGCAGTTATTCAGGGTCCACTGAAGCTTTCTTT,CASSYSGSTEAFF
TRBV5-1,few,TRBJ1-3,TRBD1,TGCGCCAGCAGCTCGGGGACAGGCTCTGGAAACACCATATATTTT,CASSSGTGSGNTIYF
TRBV29-1,.,TRBJ2-1,.,TGCAGCTCGATGGGCTCAAGCTCCTACAATGAGCAGTTCTTC,CSSMGSSSYNEQFF
TRBV27,.,TRBJ2-1,TRBD2,TGTGCCAGCAGGGGGCCGGGACTAGCGGGAGGGAGCTCCTACAATGAGCAGTTCTTC,CASRGPGLAGGSSYNEQFF
TRBV6-6,few,TRBJ1-4,.,TGTGCCAGCAGTCGACAGGTAGTGGTTGGAAGCAATGAAAAACTGTTTTTT,CASSRQVVVGSNEKLFF
TRBV5-4,once,TRBJ2-7,.,TGTGCCAGCAGCCGGGACTGGGGTGAGCAGTACTTC,CASSRDWGEQYF
TRBV10-3,.,TRBJ2-5,.,TGTGCCATCAGTGAGTCGGGGCAGACCCAGTACTTC,CAISESGQTQYF
TRBV2,.,TRBJ2-3,.,TGTGCCAGAGAAAGAGAGGACTGGTACACAGATACGCAGTATTTT,CAREREDWYTDTQYF
TRBV9,few,TRBJ1-1,.,TGTGCCAGCAGCCCCCAGGGGAACACTGAAGCTTTCTTT,CASSPQGNTEAFF
TRBV11-2,.,TRBJ1-6,TRBD1,TGTGCCAGCAGCTTGGGGACAGGGAGGGATTCACCCCTCCACTTT,CASSLGTGRDSPLHF
TRBV11-2,.,TRBJ2-7,TRBD2,TGTGCCAGCAGCTCACAAACTAGCGGGCTCAACGAGCAGTACTTC,CASSSQTSGLNEQYF
TRBV28,.,TRBJ1-5,TRBD1,TGTGCCAGCGAAAACCCGACAGGGAGCAATCAGCCCCAGCATTTT,CASENPTGSNQPQHF
TRBV7-9,.,TRBJ2-7,.,TGTGCCAGCAGCCCCCGAAGGACATTTCCCTCCTACGAGCAGTACTTC,CASSPRRTFPSYEQYF
TRBV6-5,.,TRBJ1-2,TRBD1,TGTGCCAGCAGTTACCCTCGGCAGGGGGCTGTTGGCTACACCTTC,CASSYPRQGAVGYTF